This T cell receptor beta chain was sequenced for a study of spatial heterogeneity in lung cancer. Looking at the study overall: Sequencing was performed on follow-up PBMC samples when available, collected at a median of around 2 years after resection. Combinations of a unique TCR and a UMI were tallied in raw reads, and on average each appeared more than ten times.

This clonotype was recorded at least ten times. Time point reported: blood at routine non-recurrence follow-up after resection. TCRs were sequenced from unsorted whole RNA of tumor, nontumor lung or PBMC. V lost 2 bases to trimming and J lost 5 bases, with 13 bases between them. The CDR3 is 15 residues long. The germline V gene has CDR1 SGHAT and CDR2 FQNNGV. Every TCR cDNA molecule bore its own unique molecular identifier. Each CDR3 protein is one row after TCRdb ran MiXCR on the 5' RACE reads. The data show under 30,000 distinct CDR3 sequences, about 6.3% seen once. The chain uses TRBV11-2 and TRBJ1-5; no firm D call. The sample in question was PBMCs, obtained at follow-up. The origin of this receptor is a male donor with early-stage non-small cell lung cancer. The CDR3 sequence: CASSLSYGPDQPQHF. The CDR3 DNA sequence: TGTGCCAGCAGCTTATCTTACGGGCCCGATCAGCCCCAGCATTTT.